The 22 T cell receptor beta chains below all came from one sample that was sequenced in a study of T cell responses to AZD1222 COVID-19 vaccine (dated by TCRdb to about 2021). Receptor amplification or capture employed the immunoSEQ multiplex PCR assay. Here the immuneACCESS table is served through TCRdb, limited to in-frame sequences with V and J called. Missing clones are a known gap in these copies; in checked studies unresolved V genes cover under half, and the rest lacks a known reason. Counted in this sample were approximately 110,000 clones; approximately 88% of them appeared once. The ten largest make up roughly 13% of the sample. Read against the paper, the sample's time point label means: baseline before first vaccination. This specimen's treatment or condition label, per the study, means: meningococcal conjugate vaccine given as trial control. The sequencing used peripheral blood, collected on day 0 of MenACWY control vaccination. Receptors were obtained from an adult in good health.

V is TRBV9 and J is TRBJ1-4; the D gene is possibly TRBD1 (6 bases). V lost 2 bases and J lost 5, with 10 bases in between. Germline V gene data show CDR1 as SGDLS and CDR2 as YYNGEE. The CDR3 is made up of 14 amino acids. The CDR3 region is CASSVGGLNEKLFF. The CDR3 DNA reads TGTGCCAGCAGCGTGGGGGGCCTAAATGAAAAACTGTTTTTT.

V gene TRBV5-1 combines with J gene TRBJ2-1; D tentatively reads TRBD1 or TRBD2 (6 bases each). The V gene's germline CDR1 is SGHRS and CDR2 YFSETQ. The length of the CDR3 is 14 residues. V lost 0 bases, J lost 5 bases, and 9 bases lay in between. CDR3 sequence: CASSLGGAHNEQFF. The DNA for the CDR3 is TGCGCCAGCAGCTTGGGGGGGGCGCACAATGAGCAGTTCTTC.

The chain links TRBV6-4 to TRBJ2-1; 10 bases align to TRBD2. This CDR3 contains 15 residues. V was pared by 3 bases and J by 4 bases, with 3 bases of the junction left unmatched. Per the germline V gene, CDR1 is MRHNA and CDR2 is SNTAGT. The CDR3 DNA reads TGTGCCAGCAGTGAAGTAGCGGGGGGATACAATGAGCAGTTCTTC. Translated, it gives CASSEVAGGYNEQFF.

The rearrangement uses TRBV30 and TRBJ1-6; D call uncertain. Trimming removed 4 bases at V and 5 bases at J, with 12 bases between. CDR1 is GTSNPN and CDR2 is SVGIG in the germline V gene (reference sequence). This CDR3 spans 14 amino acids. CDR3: CAWTRTDNNSPLHF. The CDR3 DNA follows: TGTGCCTGGACCAGGACTGACAATAATTCACCCCTCCACTTT.

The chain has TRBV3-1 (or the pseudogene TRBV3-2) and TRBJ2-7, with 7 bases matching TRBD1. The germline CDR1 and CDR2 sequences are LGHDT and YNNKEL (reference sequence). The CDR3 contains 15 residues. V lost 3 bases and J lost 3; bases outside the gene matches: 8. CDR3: CASSHPGTEGYEQYF. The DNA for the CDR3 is TGTGCCAGCAGCCATCCCGGGACAGAGGGCTACGAGCAGTACTTC.

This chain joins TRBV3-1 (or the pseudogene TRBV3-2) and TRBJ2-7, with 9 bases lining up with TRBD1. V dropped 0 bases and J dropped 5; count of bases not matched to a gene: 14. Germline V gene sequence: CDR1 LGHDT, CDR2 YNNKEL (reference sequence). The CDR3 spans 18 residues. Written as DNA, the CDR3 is TGTGCCAGCAGCCAAGACTCTCTTGGGGACAGGGTCCTTAACGAGCAGTACTTC. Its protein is CASSQDSLGDRVLNEQYF.

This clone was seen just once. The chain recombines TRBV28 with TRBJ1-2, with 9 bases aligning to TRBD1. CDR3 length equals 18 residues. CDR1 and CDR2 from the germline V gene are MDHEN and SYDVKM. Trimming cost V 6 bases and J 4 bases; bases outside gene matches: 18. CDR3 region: CASSPPRDRVSFSYGYTF. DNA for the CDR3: TGTGCCAGCAGCCCCCCCCGGGACAGGGTTTCCTTTAGCTATGGCTACACCTTC.

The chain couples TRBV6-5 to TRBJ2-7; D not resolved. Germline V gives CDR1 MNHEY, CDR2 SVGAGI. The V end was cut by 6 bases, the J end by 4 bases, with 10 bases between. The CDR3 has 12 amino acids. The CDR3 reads CASSFSDYEQYF. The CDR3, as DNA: TGTGCCAGCAGCTTCTCGGATTACGAGCAGTACTTC.

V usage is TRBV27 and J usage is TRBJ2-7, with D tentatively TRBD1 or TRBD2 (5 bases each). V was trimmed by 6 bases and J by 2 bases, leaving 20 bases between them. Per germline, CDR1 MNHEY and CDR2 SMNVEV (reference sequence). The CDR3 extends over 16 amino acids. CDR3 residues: CASRPIAPGRTYEQYF. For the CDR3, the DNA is TGTGCCAGCAGACCCATCGCCCCGGGACGGACCTACGAGCAGTACTTC.

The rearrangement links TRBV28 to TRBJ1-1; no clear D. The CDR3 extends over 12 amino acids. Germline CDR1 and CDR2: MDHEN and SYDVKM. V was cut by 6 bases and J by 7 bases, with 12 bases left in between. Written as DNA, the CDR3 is TGTGCCAGCAGGGGGTTCGGCGGTGAAGCTTTCTTT. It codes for CASRGFGGEAFF.

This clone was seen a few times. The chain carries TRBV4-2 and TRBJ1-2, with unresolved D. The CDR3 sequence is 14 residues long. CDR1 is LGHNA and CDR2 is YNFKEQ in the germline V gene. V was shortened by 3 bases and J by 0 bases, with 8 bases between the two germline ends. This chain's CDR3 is CASSQERANYGYTF. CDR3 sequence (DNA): TGTGCCAGCAGCCAGGAAAGGGCTAACTATGGCTACACCTTC.

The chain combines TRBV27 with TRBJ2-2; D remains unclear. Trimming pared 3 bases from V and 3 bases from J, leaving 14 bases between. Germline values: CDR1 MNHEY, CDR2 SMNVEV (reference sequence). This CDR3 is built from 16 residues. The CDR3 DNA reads TGTGCCAGCAGTTTCCGACCCTTATGGGACACCGGGGAGCTGTTTTTT. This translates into CASSFRPLWDTGELFF.

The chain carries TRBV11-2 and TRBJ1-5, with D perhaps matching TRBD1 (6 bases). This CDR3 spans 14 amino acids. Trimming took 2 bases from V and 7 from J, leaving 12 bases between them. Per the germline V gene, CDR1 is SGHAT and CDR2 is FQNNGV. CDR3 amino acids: CASSLSGTQQPQHF. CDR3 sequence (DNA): TGTGCCAGCAGCTTATCCGGGACACAACAGCCCCAGCATTTT.

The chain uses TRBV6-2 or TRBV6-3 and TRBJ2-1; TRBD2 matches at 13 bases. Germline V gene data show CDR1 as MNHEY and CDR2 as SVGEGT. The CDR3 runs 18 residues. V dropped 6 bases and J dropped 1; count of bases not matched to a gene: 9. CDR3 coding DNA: TGTGCCAGCAGCACGGGACTAGCGGGAATAACTTCCTACAATGAGCAGTTCTTC. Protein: CASSTGLAGITSYNEQFF.

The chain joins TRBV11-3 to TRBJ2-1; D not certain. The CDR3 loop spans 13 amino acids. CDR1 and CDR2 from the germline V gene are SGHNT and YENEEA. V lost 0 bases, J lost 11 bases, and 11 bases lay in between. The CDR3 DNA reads TGTGCCAGCAGCTTAGACCCGATCTATAAGCAGTTCTTC. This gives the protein CASSLDPIYKQFF.

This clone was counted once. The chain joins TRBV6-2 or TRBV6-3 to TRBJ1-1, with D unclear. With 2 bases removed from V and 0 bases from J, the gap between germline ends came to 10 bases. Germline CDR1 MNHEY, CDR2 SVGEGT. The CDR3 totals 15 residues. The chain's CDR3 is CASSYVGGMNTEAFF. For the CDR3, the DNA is TGTGCCAGCAGTTACGTCGGCGGAATGAACACTGAAGCTTTCTTT.

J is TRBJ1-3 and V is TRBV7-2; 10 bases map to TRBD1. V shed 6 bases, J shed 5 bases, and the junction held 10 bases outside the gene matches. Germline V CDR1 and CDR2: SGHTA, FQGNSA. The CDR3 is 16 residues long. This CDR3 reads CASSFETGGVRNTIYF. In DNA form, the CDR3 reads TGTGCCAGCAGTTTCGAGACAGGGGGCGTTAGAAACACCATATATTTT. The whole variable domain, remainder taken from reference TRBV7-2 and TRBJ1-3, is GAGVSQSPSNKVTEKGKDVELRCDPISGHTALYWYRQSLGQGLEFLIYFQGNSAPDKSGLPSDRFSAERTGGSVSTLTIQRTQQEDSAVYLCASSFETGGVRNTIYFGEGSWLTVV.

In DNA, the CDR3 is TGTGCCAGCAGCGGGGTGCTAGCCGGGGGTGTCGGGGAGCTGTTTTTT. Translation gives CASSGVLAGGVGELFF. The rearrangement links TRBV7-9 to TRBJ2-2, with D possibly being TRBD2 (6 bases). Germline V gene sequence: CDR1 SEHNR, CDR2 FQNEAQ (reference sequence). The CDR3 is 16 amino acids. The ends were cut back, 5 bases at V and 7 bases at J, with 20 bases in the middle.

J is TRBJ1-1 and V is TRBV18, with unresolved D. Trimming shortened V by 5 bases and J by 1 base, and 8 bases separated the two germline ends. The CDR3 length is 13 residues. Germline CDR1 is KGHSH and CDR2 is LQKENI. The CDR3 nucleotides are TGTGCCAGCTCATCAGAGCAGAACACTGAAGCTTTCTTT. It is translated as CASSSEQNTEAFF.

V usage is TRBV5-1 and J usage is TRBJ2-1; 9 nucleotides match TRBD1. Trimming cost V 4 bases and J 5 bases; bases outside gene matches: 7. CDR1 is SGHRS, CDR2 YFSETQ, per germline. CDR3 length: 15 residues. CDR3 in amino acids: CASSVLGQGDNEQFF. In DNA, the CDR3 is TGCGCCAGCAGCGTCCTGGGACAGGGTGACAATGAGCAGTTCTTC.

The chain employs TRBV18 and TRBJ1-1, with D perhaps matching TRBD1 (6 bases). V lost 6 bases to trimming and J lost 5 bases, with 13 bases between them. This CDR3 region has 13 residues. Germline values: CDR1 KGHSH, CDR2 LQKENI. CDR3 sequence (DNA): TGTGCCAGCTCCAACCAAGGGGGGACTGAAGCTTTCTTT. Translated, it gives CASSNQGGTEAFF.

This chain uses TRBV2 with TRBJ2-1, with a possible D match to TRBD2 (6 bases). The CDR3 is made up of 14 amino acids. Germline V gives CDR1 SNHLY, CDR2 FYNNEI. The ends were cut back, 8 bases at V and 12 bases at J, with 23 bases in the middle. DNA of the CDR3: TGTGCCAGCGGTGGTCGGGACTCACCTCTTAGGCAGTTCTTC. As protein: CASGGRDSPLRQFF.